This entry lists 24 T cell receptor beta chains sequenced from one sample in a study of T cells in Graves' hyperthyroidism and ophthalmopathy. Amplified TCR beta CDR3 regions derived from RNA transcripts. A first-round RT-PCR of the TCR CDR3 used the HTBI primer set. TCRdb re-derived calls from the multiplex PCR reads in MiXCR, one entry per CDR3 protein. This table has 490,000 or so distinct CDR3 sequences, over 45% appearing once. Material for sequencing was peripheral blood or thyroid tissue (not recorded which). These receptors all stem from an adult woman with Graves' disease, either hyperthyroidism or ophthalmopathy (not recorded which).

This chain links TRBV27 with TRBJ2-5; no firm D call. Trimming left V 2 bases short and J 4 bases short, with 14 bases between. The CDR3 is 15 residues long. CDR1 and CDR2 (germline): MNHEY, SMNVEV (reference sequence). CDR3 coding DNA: TGTGCCAGCAGTTTAAGGCAGGCAAAGGGAGAGACCCAGTACTTC. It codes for CASSLRQAKGETQYF.

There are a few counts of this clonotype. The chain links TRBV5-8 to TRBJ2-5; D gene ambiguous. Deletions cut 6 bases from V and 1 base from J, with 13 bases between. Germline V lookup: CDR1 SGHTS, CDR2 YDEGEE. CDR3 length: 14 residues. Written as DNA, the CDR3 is TGTGCCAGCAACTCGCTCATCCTCCAAGAGACCCAGTACTTC. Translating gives CASNSLILQETQYF.

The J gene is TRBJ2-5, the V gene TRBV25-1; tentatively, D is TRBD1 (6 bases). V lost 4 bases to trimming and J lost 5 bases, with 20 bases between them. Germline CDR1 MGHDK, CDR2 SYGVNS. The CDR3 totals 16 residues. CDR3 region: CASSASIQGRGETQYF. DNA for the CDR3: TGTGCCAGCAGTGCTAGTATTCAGGGGCGAGGGGAGACCCAGTACTTC.

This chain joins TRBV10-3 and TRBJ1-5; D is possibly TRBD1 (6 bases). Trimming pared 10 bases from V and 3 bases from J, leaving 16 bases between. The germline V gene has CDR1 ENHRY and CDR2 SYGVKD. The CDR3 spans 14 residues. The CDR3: CATHQGGFNQPQHF. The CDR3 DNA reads TGTGCCACCCATCAAGGGGGATTCAATCAGCCCCAGCATTTT.

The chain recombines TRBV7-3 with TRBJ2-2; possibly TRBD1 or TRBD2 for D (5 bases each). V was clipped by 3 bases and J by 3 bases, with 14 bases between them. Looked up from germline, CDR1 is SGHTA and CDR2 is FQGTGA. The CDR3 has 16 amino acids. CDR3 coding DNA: TGTGCCAGCAGCTTCACGGGGCTACCTGACACCGGGGAGCTGTTTTTT. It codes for CASSFTGLPDTGELFF.

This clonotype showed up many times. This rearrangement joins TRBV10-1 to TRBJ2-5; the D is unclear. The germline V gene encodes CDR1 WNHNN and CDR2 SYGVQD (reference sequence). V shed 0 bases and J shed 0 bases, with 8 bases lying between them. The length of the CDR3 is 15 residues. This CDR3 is CASSESRQDQETQYF. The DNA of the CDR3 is TGCGCCAGCAGTGAGTCAAGGCAGGACCAAGAGACCCAGTACTTC.

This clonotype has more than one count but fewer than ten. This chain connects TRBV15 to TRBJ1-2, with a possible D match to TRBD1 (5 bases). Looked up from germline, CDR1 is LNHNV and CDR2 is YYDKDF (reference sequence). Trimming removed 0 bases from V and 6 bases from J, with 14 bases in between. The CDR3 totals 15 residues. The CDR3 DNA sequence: TGTGCCACCAGCAGAGATCGGGTCGGGGACGATGGCTACACCTTC. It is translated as CATSRDRVGDDGYTF.

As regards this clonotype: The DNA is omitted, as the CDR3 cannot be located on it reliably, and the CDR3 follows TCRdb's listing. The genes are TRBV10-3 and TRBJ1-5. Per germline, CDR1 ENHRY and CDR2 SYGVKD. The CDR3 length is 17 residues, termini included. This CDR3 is CDICSARGGNSNQPQHF.

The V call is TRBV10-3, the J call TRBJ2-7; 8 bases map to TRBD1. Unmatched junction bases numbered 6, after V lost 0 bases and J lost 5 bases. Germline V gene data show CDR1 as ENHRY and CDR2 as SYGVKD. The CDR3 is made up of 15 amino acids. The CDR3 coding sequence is TGTGCCATCAGTGAGTCGGGGCAGGGGGCAAACGAGCAGTACTTC. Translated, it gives CAISESGQGANEQYF.

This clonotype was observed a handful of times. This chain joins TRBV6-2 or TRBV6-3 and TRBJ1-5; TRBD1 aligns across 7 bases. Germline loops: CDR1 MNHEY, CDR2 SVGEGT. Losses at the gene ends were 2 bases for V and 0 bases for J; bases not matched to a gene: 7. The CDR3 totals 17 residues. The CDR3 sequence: CASSYPRGLGSNQPQHF. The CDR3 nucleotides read TGTGCCAGCAGTTACCCGAGGGGGCTCGGTAGCAATCAGCCCCAGCATTTT.

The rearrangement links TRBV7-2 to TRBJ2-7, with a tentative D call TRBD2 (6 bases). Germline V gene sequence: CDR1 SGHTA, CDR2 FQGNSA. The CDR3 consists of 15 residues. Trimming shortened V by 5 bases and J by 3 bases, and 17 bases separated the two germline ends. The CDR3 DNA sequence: TGTGCCAGCAGCCAGAGGGCGGGAACTTACTACGAGCAGTACTTC. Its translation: CASSQRAGTYYEQYF.

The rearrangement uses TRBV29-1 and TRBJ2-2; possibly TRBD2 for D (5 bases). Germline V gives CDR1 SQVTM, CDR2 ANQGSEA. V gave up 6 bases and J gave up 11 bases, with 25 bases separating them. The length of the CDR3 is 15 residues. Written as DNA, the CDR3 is TGCAGCGTGCCCTCCGGTCGGACCGTCGGAGGCGAGCTGTTTTTT. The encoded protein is CSVPSGRTVGGELFF.

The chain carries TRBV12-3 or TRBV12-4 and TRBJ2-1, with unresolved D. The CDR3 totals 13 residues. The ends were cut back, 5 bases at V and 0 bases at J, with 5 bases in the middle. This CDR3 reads CASSPYSYNEQFF. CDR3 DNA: TGTGCCAGCAGTCCCTACTCCTACAATGAGCAGTTCTTC.

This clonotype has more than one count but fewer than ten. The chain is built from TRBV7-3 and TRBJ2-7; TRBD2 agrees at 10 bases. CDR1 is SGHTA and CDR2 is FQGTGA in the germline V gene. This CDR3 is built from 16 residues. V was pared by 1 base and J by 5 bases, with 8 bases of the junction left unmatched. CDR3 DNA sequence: TGTGCCAGCAGCTTAAATCCTAGCGGGAGCGGGGACGAGCAGTACTTC. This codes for CASSLNPSGSGDEQYF.

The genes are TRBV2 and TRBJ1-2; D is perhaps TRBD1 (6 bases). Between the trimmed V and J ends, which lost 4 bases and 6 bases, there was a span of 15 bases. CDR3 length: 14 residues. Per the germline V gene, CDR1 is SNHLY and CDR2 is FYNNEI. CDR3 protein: CASSAEQGIHGYTF. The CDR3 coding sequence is TGTGCCAGCAGTGCTGAACAGGGTATCCATGGCTACACCTTC.

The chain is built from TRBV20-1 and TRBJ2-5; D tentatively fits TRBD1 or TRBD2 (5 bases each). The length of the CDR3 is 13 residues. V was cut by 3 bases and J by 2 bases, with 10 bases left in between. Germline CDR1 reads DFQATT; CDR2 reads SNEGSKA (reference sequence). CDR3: CSASGTAQETQYF. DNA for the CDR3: TGCAGTGCTAGTGGGACGGCGCAAGAGACCCAGTACTTC.

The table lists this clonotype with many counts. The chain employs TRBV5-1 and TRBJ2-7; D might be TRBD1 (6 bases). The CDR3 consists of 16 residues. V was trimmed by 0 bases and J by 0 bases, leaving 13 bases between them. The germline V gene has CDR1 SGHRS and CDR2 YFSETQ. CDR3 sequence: CASSLVPGATSYEQYF. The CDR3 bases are TGCGCCAGCAGCTTGGTACCAGGGGCTACCTCCTACGAGCAGTACTTC.

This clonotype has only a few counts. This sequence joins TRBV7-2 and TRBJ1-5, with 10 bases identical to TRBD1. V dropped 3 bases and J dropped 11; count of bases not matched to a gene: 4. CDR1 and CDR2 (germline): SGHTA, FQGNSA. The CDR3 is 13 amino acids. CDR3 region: CASSFGQGETQHF. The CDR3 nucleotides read TGTGCCAGCAGCTTCGGACAGGGGGAGACCCAGCATTTT.

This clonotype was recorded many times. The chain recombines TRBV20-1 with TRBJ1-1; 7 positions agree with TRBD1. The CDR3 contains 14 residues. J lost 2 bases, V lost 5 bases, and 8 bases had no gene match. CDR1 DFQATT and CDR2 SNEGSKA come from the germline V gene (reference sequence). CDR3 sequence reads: CSARMGQPNTEAFF. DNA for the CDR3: TGCAGTGCTCGAATGGGACAGCCTAACACTGAAGCTTTCTTT.

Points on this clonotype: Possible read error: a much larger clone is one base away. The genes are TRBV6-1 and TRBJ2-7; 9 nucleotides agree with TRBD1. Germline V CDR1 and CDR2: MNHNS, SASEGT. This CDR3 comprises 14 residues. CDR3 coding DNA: TGTGCCAGCAGCCCCGACAGGGGGGTCTACGAGCATTACTTC. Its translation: CASSPDRGVYEHYF.

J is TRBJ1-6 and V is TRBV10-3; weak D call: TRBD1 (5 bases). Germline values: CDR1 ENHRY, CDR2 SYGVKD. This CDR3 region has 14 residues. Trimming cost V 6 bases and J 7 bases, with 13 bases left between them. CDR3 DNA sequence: TGTGCCATCAGGGTGGAGGGGTTCAATTCACCCCTCCACTTT. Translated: CAIRVEGFNSPLHF.

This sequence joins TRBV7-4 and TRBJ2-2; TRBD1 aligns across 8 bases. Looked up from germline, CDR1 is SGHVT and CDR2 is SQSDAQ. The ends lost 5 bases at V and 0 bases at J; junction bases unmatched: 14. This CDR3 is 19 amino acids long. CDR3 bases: TGTGCCAGCAGCGTTCCGGGACAGGCCGTCGACACGAACACCGGGGAGCTGTTTTTT. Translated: CASSVPGQAVDTNTGELFF.

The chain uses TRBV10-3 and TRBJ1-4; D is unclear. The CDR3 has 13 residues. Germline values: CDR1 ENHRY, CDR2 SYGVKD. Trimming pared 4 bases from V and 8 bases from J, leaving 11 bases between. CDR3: CAISGRYTEKLFF. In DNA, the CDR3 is TGTGCCATCAGTGGTCGGTATACGGAAAAACTGTTTTTT.

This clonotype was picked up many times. The CDR3 here is CASSPTSGRDEQYF. The CDR3, as DNA: TGTGCCAGCAGTCCGACTAGCGGGAGAGACGAGCAGTACTTC. The genes are TRBV7-2 and TRBJ2-7; 12 bases map to TRBD2. The CDR3 is made up of 14 amino acids. The germline V gene has CDR1 SGHTA and CDR2 FQGNSA. With V trimmed by 6 bases and J by 5 bases, 5 bases remained unmatched.